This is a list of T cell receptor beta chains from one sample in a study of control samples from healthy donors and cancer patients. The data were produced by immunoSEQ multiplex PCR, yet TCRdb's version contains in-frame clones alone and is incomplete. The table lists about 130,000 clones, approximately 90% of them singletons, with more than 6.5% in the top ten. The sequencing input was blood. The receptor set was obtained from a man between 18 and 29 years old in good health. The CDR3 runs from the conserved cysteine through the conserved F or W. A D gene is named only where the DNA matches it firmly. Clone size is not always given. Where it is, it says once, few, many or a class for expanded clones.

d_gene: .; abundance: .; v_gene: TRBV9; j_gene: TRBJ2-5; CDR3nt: TGTGCCAGCAGCGTAAAGGGGACGGAGACCCAGTACTTC; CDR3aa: CASSVKGTETQYF
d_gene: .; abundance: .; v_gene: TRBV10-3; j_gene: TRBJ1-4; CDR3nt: TGTGCCATCAGTGAGGGGGGCCCCAGTGAAAAACTGTTTTTT; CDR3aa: CAISEGGPSEKLFF
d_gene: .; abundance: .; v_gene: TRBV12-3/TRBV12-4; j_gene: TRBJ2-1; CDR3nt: TGTGCCAGCAGTTTAGCGTACAATGAGCAGTTCTTC; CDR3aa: CASSLAYNEQFF
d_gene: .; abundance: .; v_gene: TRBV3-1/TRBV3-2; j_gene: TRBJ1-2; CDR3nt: TGTGCCAGCAGCACCAAAAGCCAGGGCCATGGCTACACCTTC; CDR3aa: CASSTKSQGHGYTF
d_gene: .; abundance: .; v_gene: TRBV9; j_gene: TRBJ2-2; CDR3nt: TGTGCCAGCAGCGTAACGACAGGCGGGGAGCTGTTTTTT; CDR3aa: CASSVTTGGELFF
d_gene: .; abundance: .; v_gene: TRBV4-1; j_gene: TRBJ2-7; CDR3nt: TGCGCCAGCAGCCAAGATACGGACGGCGCAACCTACGAGCAGTACTTC; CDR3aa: CASSQDTDGATYEQYF
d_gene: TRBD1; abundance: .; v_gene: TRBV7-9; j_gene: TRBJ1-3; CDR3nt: TGTGCCAGCAGCTTTTCCGACAGGGCGGCTGGAAACACCATATATTTT; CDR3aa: CASSFSDRAAGNTIYF
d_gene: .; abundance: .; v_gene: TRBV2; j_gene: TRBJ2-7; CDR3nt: TGTGCCAGCAGTGAGGGCGGATCCTACGAGCAGTACTTC; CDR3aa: CASSEGGSYEQYF
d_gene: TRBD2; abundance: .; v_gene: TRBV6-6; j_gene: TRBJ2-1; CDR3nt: TGTGCCAGCAGTTACTACGGGAGGGATGAGCAGTTCTTC; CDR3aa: CASSYYGRDEQFF
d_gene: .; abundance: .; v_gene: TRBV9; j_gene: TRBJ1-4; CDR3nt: TGTGCCAGCAGCGGGCGGAATGAAAAACTGTTTTTT; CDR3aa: CASSGRNEKLFF
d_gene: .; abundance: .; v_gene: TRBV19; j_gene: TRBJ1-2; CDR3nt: TGTGCCAGTAGCCTACCTCCCCGGGACCCTCCGTGGGGGCACTATGGCTACACCTTC; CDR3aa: CASSLPPRDPPWGHYGYTF
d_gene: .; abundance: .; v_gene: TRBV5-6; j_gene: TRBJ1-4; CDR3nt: TGTGCCAGCAGCAGTACCTTGGACAGTTATGAAAAACTGTTTTTT; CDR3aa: CASSSTLDSYEKLFF
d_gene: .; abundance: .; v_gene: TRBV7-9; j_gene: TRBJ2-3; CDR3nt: TGTGCCAGCAGCTCACAGGGCAGAGATACGCAGTATTTT; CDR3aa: CASSSQGRDTQYF
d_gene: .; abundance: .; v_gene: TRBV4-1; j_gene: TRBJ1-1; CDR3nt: TGCGCCAGCAGCCAAGGGACAGAAAACACTGAAGCTTTCTTT; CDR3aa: CASSQGTENTEAFF
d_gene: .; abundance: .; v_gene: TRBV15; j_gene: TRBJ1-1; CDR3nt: TGTGCCACCAGCAGACTAAAGGGCCCTGGAGACACTGAAGCTTTCTTT; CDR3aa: CATSRLKGPGDTEAFF
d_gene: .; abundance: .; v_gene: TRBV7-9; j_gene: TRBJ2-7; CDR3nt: TGTGCCAGCAGTAGAGGGGCGGGGGCGTCTGTAAGGCAGTACTTC; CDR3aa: CASSRGAGASVRQYF
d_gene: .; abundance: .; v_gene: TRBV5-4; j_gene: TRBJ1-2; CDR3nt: TGTGCCAGCTCATGGGGGGGGTCCTATGGCTACACCTTC; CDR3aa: CASSWGGSYGYTF
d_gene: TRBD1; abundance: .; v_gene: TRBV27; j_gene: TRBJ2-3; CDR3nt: TGTGCCAGCAGTAGACGGGACAGGGACTGGCGGTCTACAGATACGCAGTATTTT; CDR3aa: CASSRRDRDWRSTDTQYF
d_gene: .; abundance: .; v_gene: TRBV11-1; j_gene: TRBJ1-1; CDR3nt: TGTGCCAGCAGCTTAGAGTCCGGCAGGATGAACACTGAAGCTTTCTTT; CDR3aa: CASSLESGRMNTEAFF
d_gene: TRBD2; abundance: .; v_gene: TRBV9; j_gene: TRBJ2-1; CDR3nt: TGTGCCAGCAGCTCAGGGACTAGCGGGGGGGCCTACAATGAGCAGTTCTTC; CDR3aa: CASSSGTSGGAYNEQFF
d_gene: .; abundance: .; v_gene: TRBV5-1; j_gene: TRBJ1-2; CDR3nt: TGCGCCAGCAGCTTGTTGGAGGGGGTGCGAAGTGGCTACACCTTC; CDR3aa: CASSLLEGVRSGYTF
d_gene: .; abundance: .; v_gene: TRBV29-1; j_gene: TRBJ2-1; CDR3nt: TGCAGCATCCTCACCCTCATGAGCTCCTACAATGAGCAGTTCTTC; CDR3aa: CSILTLMSSYNEQFF
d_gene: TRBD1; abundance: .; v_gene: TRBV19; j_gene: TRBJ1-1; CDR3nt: TGTGCCAGTAGTTTTCACAGGGGAAGTGATACTGAAGCTTTCTTT; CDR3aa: CASSFHRGSDTEAFF
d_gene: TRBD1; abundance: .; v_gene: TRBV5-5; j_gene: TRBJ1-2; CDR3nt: TGTGCCAGCAGCTGGGGACAGGGGGCGGAGGGCTACACCTTC; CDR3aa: CASSWGQGAEGYTF
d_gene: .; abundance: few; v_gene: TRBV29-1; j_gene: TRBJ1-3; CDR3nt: TGCAGCGTTGAGACAAGGAACTCTGGAAACACCATATATTTT; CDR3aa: CSVETRNSGNTIYF
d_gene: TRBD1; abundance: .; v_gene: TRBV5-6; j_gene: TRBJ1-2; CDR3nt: TGTGCCAGCAGCTCCCAGACAGGGAACTATGGCTACACCTTC; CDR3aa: CASSSQTGNYGYTF
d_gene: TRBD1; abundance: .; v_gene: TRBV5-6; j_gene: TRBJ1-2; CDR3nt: TGTGCCAGCAGCCCTCTGACAGGGGAGGTCTATGGCTACACCTTC; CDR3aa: CASSPLTGEVYGYTF
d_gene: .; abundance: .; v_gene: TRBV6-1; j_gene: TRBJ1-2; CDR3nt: TGTGCCAGCAGTGAGGGGCGTGGCTACACCTTC; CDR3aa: CASSEGRGYTF
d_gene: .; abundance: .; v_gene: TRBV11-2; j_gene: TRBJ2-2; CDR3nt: TGTGCCAGCAGCTTAGTAACAGGCCCCGGGGAGCTGTTTTTT; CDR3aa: CASSLVTGPGELFF
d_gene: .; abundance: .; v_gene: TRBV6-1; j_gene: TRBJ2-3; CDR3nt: TGTGCCAGCAGTGAACTAGGAGATACGCAGTATTTT; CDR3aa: CASSELGDTQYF
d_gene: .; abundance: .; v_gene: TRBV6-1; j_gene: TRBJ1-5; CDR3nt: TGTGCCAGCAGTGAAGATCGAGGGCAGCCCCAGCATTTT; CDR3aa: CASSEDRGQPQHF
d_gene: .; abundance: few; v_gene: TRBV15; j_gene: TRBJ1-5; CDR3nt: TGTGCCACCAGCAGAGAGGGGAATCAGCCCCAGCATTTT; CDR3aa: CATSREGNQPQHF
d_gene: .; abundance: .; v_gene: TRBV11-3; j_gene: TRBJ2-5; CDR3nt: TGTGCCAGCAGCTTGTGGGGGAATCAAGAGACCCAGTACTTC; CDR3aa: CASSLWGNQETQYF
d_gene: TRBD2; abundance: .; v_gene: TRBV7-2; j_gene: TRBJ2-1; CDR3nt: TGTGCCAGCAGCTTAAGAGCGGGGAGTGGGAATGAGCAGTTCTTC; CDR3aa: CASSLRAGSGNEQFF
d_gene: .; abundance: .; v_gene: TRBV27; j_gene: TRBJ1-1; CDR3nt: TGTGCCAGCAGTCGGCGGGGGGAAGCTTTCTTT; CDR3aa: CASSRRGEAFF
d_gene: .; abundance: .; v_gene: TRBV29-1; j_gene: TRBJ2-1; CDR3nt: TGCAGCGTTGAAGCCCAATGGGCGGACCCTAACAATGAGCAGTTCTTC; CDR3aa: CSVEAQWADPNNEQFF
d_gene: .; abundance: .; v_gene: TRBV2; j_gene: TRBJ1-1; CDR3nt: TGTGCCAGCAGTCCAGTGGTAACTGAAGCTTTCTTT; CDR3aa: CASSPVVTEAFF
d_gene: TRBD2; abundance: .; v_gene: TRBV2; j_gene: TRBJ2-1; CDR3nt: TGTGCCAGGGGGACTAGCGGGGGCAATGAGCAGTTCTTC; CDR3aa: CARGTSGGNEQFF
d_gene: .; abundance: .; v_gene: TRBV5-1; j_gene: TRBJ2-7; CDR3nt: TGCGCCGTTAACTTACAGGGCCGCACCGAGCAGTACTTC; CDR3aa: CAVNLQGRTEQYF
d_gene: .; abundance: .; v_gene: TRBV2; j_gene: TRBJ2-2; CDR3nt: TGTGCCAGCAGTGAATTGGGAAAGAACACCGGGGAGCTGTTTTTT; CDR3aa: CASSELGKNTGELFF
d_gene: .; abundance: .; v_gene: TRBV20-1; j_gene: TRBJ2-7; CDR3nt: TGCAGTGCTAGTTCTGGGCCTGGGGAGCAGTACTTC; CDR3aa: CSASSGPGEQYF
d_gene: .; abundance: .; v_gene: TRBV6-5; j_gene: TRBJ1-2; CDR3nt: TGTGCCAGCAGGCCTCAGGGGAACAGCTATGGCTACACCTTC; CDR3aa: CASRPQGNSYGYTF
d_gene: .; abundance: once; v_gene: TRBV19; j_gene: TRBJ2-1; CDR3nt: TGTGCCAGCCGGGACACGGGATACAATGAGCAGTTCTTC; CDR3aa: CASRDTGYNEQFF
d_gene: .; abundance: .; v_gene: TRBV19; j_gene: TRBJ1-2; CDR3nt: TGTGCCAGTAGTATAGGAGGGTGGCTCGGCTACACCTTC; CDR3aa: CASSIGGWLGYTF
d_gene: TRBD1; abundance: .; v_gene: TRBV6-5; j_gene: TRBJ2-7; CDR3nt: TGTGCCAGCAGTCGGCGGACAGGGGGTACCTACGAGCAGTACTTC; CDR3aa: CASSRRTGGTYEQYF
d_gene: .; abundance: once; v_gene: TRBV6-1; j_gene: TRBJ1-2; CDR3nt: TGTGCCAGCAGTGAAACTGGCAGCCCAGTCTATGGCTACACCTTC; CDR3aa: CASSETGSPVYGYTF
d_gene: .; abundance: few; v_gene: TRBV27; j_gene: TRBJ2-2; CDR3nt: TGTGCCAGCAGTAAGGGACCCCGGAGGATGGACGGGGAGCTGTTTTTT; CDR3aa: CASSKGPRRMDGELFF
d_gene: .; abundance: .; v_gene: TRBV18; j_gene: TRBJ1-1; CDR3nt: TGTGCCAGCTCAAGGGGGGCAGCAGCCGGGAACACTGAAGCTTTCTTT; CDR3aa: CASSRGAAAGNTEAFF
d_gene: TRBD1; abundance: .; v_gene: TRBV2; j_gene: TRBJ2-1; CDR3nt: TGTGCCAGCAGGGCAGGGGGATACAATGAGCAGTTCTTC; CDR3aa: CASRAGGYNEQFF
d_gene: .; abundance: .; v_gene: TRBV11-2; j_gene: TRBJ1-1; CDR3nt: TGTGCCAGCAGCTTATTGGTAGATGGAAACACTGAAGCTTTCTTT; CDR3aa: CASSLLVDGNTEAFF
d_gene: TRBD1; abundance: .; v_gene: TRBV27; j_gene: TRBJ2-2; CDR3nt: TGTGCCAGCAGTTTCCCCGGGACAGCGATGAACACCGGGGAGCTGTTTTTT; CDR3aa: CASSFPGTAMNTGELFF
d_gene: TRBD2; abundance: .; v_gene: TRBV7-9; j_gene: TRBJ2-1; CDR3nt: TGTGCCATCGGACTAGCGGGGGGGCCTAAAAATGAGCAGTTCTTC; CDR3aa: CAIGLAGGPKNEQFF
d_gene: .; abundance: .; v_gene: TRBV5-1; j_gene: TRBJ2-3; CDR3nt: TGCGCCAGCAGCTTGGAGGGCCACGCCGCGCAGTATTTT; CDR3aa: CASSLEGHAAQYF
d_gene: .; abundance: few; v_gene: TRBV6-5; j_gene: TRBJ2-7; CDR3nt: TGTGCCAGCAGTTCCTCAGGGGACGCTTCTTACGAGCAGTACTTC; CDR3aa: CASSSSGDASYEQYF
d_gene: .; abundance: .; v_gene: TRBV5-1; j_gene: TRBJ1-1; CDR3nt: TGCGCCAGCAGCCTGGCCGGGAACCCGAGCACTGAAGCTTTCTTT; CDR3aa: CASSLAGNPSTEAFF
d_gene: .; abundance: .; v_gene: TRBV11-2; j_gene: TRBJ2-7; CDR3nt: TGTGCCAGCAGCTTATCCAGGGGTCACGAGCAGTACTTC; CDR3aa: CASSLSRGHEQYF
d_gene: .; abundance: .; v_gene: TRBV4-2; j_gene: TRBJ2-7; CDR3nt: TGTGCCAGCAGCCTCGAGGATCGTCCGGAGTCTACCTACGAGCAGTACTTC; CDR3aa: CASSLEDRPESTYEQYF
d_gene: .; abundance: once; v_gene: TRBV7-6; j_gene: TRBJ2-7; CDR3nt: TGTGCCAGCAGCCGAGGAGGGGCAGGATCAAGCTCCTACGAGCAGTACTTC; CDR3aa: CASSRGGAGSSSYEQYF
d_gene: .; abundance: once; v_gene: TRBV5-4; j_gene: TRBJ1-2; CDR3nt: TGTGCCAGCAGCTTAGTCGGTAGCAGGGGTAACTATGGCTACACCTTC; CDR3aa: CASSLVGSRGNYGYTF